Shown below are 21 T cell receptor beta chains from a single sample sequenced in a study of shared clonotypes between healthy human individuals. Assay: immunoSEQ multiplex PCR; the TCRdb copy retains only in-frame clones and omits some. This sample yields roughly 2.5 million clones, of which around 94% are seen a single time; 0.13% to 0.15% belongs to the top ten. The sequenced sample consisted of naive CD4+ T cells sorted from blood. Sample subset: CD45RA+ positively selected. These receptors were taken from a man aged 18 to 35 in good health.

This clone was found once. The chain employs TRBV20-1 and TRBJ1-1; 7 bases match TRBD1. Germline V CDR1 and CDR2: DFQATT, SNEGSKA (reference sequence). This CDR3 comprises 11 residues. Unmatched junction bases numbered 3, after V lost 5 bases and J lost 6 bases. In DNA form, the CDR3 reads TGCAGTGCTCCAGGACAGGCTGAAGCTTTCTTT. This gives the protein CSAPGQAEAFF.

V usage is TRBV30 and J usage is TRBJ2-7; 14 positions agree with TRBD2. Germline V gene data show CDR1 as GTSNPN and CDR2 as SVGIG (reference sequence). The CDR3 runs to 16 residues. V lost 3 bases to trimming and J lost 2 bases; unmatched junction nucleotides: 6. CDR3 region: CAWSGLAGGTAYEQYF. For the CDR3, the DNA is TGTGCCTGGAGCGGACTAGCGGGAGGTACGGCCTACGAGCAGTACTTC.

This clone was seen more than once but under ten times. The J gene is TRBJ1-1, the V gene TRBV2; D remains unclear. The V and J ends lost 6 bases and 4 bases respectively, with 12 bases between them. In germline, CDR1 is SNHLY, CDR2 FYNNEI. The CDR3 contains 13 residues. The CDR3 spells CASRKELGTEAFF. CDR3 nucleotide sequence: TGTGCCAGCAGGAAGGAGTTGGGCACTGAAGCTTTCTTT.

This clone was detected only a few times. This rearrangement joins TRBV5-6 to TRBJ1-5; no firm D call. This CDR3 spans 14 amino acids. From germline, CDR1 is SGHDT and CDR2 YYEEEE. Trimming stripped 0 bases from V and 0 bases from J, with 4 bases between. CDR3 sequence: CASSLGFSNQPQHF. The CDR3 DNA is TGTGCCAGCAGCTTGGGGTTTAGCAATCAGCCCCAGCATTTT.

V is TRBV11-2 and J is TRBJ2-5; possibly TRBD1 or TRBD2 for D (6 bases each). V gave up 5 bases and J gave up 2 bases, with 15 bases separating them. Germline V CDR1 and CDR2: SGHAT, FQNNGV. This CDR3 has 15 amino acids. CDR3 in amino acids: CASSIRGAGQETQYF. The CDR3 region has the DNA TGTGCCAGCAGCATTAGGGGGGCGGGTCAAGAGACCCAGTACTTC. Together with reference TRBV11-2 and TRBJ2-5, the CDR3 gives the full variable domain: EAGVAQSPRYKIIEKRQSVAFWCNPISGHATLYWYQQILGQGPKLLIQFQNNGVVDDSQLPKDRFSAERLKGVDSTLKIQPAKLEDSAVYLCASSIRGAGQETQYFGPGTRLLVL.

The gene calls are TRBV5-1 and TRBJ2-1, with TRBD2 identical over 9 bases. The CDR3 runs to 15 residues. Germline CDR1 reads SGHRS; CDR2 reads YFSETQ. Unmatched junction bases numbered 5, after V lost 4 bases and J lost 3 bases. CDR3: CASSISGRSYNEQFF. CDR3 sequence (DNA): TGCGCCAGCAGCATTAGCGGGAGAAGCTACAATGAGCAGTTCTTC.

This chain links TRBV2 with TRBJ1-2, with unresolved D. The germline V gene has CDR1 SNHLY and CDR2 FYNNEI. The CDR3 covers 12 residues. Deletions cut 1 base from V and 5 bases from J, with 5 bases between. The CDR3 coding sequence is TGTGCCAGCAGTGAAGAACAGTATGGCTACACCTTC. Its protein product is CASSEEQYGYTF.

This chain uses TRBV18 with TRBJ1-6; D gene uncertain. V was shortened by 6 bases and J by 7 bases, with 13 bases between the two germline ends. CDR3 length equals 14 residues. CDR1 is KGHSH, CDR2 LQKENI, per germline. The DNA of the CDR3 is TGTGCCAGCTCGTCCCAAACGGTCAATTCACCCCTCCACTTT. This translates into CASSSQTVNSPLHF.

This chain uses TRBV23-1 with TRBJ1-5, with 7 bases that match TRBD1. TRBV23-1 is given ORF status, its function remaining uncertain. Germline trimming cut 7 bases from V and 0 bases from J; bases unmatched to any gene: 12. CDR3 length equals 17 residues. The CDR3 DNA is TGCGCCAGCACCAAGACAGGGATCGTCAATAGCAATCAGCCCCAGCATTTT. Protein: CASTKTGIVNSNQPQHF.

As for this clone: Other nucleotide sequences in the sample specify the same CDR3. The rearrangement links TRBV7-2 to TRBJ2-7; D unresolved. This CDR3 region has 11 residues. Germline loops: CDR1 SGHTA, CDR2 FQGNSA. Between the trimmed V and J ends, which lost 1 base and 4 bases, there was a span of 2 bases. The CDR3 sequence: CASSLEYEQYF. The CDR3 DNA is TGTGCCAGCAGCTTAGAATACGAGCAGTACTTC.

This clone was counted once. The chain employs TRBV14 and TRBJ2-4, with D possibly matching TRBD1 (6 bases). The V gene's germline CDR1 is SGHDN and CDR2 FVKESK. Trimming cost V 4 bases and J 6 bases, with 7 bases left between them. The CDR3 is 12 residues long. The CDR3 region has the DNA TGTGCCAGCAGCCTACAGGGAAACATTCAGTACTTC. This sequence encodes CASSLQGNIQYF.

The chain links TRBV19 to TRBJ1-1, with a tentative D call TRBD1 (6 bases). Trimming stripped 3 bases from V and 0 bases from J, with 11 bases between. Per germline, CDR1 LNHDA and CDR2 SQIVND (reference sequence). CDR3 length: 15 residues. The CDR3 protein is CASSIHREMNTEAFF. The CDR3 DNA is TGTGCCAGTAGTATCCACAGGGAAATGAACACTGAAGCTTTCTTT.

This sequence joins TRBV27 and TRBJ2-7; 11 bases are a match to TRBD2. The CDR3 is made up of 21 amino acids. Germline assignment: CDR1 MNHEY and CDR2 SMNVEV (reference sequence). Losses at the gene ends were 3 bases for V and 0 bases for J; bases not matched to a gene: 19. CDR3 DNA: TGTGCCAGCAGTTTTTACAGGGGTAACCGGACTAGCGGGCTACGCTCCTACGAGCAGTACTTC. Amino acid sequence: CASSFYRGNRTSGLRSYEQYF.

The chain joins TRBV2 to TRBJ2-1; 9 positions agree with TRBD1. V lost 4 bases, J lost 4 bases, and 5 bases stayed unmatched. The CDR3 totals 15 residues. Germline V gives CDR1 SNHLY, CDR2 FYNNEI. In DNA, the CDR3 is TGTGCCAGCAGTGTTGACAGGGGGTTTTACAATGAGCAGTTCTTC. Protein: CASSVDRGFYNEQFF.

This rearrangement joins TRBV27 to TRBJ2-7, with D perhaps TRBD2 (6 bases). The germline gives CDR1 MNHEY, CDR2 SMNVEV (reference sequence). The V and J ends lost 3 bases and 3 bases respectively, with 12 bases between them. The CDR3 extends over 14 amino acids. The CDR3 is CASSFLLGGYEQYF. CDR3 DNA sequence: TGTGCCAGCAGTTTCCTACTGGGAGGCTACGAGCAGTACTTC.

V and J are TRBV9 and TRBJ2-5; 7 bases line up with TRBD1. Trimming took 4 bases from V and 5 from J; bases not matched to a gene: 11. Germline V gene data show CDR1 as SGDLS and CDR2 as YYNGEE. CDR3 size: 15 residues. The CDR3 bases are TGTGCCAGCAGCCCACAGGGGTCTGGGTTTGAGACCCAGTACTTC. As protein: CASSPQGSGFETQYF. The entire variable domain, with the rest obtained from reference TRBV9 and TRBJ2-5, is as follows: DSGVTQTPKHLITATGQRVTLRCSPRSGDLSVYWYQQSLDQGLQFLIQYYNGEERAKGNILERFSAQQFPDLHSELNLSSLELGDSALYFCASSPQGSGFETQYFGPGTRLLVL.

The genes are TRBV5-6 and TRBJ1-1; the D is unclear. Per germline, CDR1 SGHDT and CDR2 YYEEEE. V was pared by 2 bases and J by 0 bases, with 11 bases between. This CDR3 is 15 amino acids long. The CDR3 DNA reads as TGTGCCAGCAGCTTTGGTCCGAATTTGAACACTGAAGCTTTCTTT. It translates to CASSFGPNLNTEAFF. The complete variable domain, with remaining parts taken from reference TRBV5-6 and TRBJ1-1, reads DAGVTQSPTHLIKTRGQQVTLRCSPKSGHDTVSWYQQALGQGPQFIFQYYEEEERQRGNFPDRFSGHQFPNYSSELNVNALLLGDSALYLCASSFGPNLNTEAFFGQGTRLTVV.

A note on this clone: Other DNA sequences from this sample encode an identical CDR3 as well. The chain has TRBV30 and TRBJ2-3; 9 bases map to TRBD1. CDR1 and CDR2 (germline): GTSNPN, SVGIG (reference sequence). J lost 6 bases, V lost 5 bases, and 3 bases had no gene match. The CDR3 has 12 residues. CDR3 nucleotides: TGTGCCTGGGGACAGGGGTCCGATACGCAGTATTTT. Amino acids: CAWGQGSDTQYF.

This sequence joins TRBV5-1 and TRBJ2-2; 7 bases map to TRBD2. The CDR3 consists of 16 residues. The germline gives CDR1 SGHRS, CDR2 YFSETQ. Losses at the gene ends were 1 base for V and 6 bases for J; bases not matched to a gene: 9. The CDR3 bases are TGCGCCAGCAGCTTGCCGCGGGGAGGGAAGGCCGGGGAGCTGTTTTTT. It yields the protein CASSLPRGGKAGELFF.

The rearrangement joins TRBV2 to TRBJ2-5; 13 bases map to TRBD2. The closer fit of TRBJ2-7 to the DNA end suggests the J call may be wrong. Germline lookup yields CDR1 SNHLY and CDR2 FYNNEI. This CDR3 spans 17 amino acids. The CDR3 bases are TGTGCCAGCAGTGACTACAGGACTAGCGGGAGTTCCTACGAGCAGTACTTC. Its translation: CASSDYRTSGSSYEQYF.

The V call is TRBV5-1, the J call TRBJ2-5; 7 bases are a match to TRBD1. The CDR3 is made up of 13 amino acids. Germline V gives CDR1 SGHRS, CDR2 YFSETQ. Trimming removed 6 bases from V and 2 bases from J; junction bases left unmatched: 4. The CDR3 sequence is CASTETGQETQYF. The DNA of the CDR3 is TGCGCCAGCACGGAGACAGGGCAAGAGACCCAGTACTTC.